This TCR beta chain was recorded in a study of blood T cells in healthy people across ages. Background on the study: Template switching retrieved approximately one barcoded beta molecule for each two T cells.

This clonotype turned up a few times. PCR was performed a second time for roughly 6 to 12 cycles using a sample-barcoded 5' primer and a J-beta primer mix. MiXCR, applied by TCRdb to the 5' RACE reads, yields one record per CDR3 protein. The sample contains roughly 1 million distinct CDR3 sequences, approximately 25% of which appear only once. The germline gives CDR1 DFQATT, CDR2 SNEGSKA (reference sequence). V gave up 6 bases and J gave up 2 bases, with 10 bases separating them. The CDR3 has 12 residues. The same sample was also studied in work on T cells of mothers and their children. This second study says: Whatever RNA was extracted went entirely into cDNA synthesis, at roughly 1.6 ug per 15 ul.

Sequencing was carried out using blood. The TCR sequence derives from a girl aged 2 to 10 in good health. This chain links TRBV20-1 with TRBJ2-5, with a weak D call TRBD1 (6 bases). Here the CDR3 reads CSAWGLQETQYF. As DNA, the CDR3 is TGCAGTGCCTGGGGGCTTCAAGAGACCCAGTACTTC.